Listed here are 21 T cell receptor beta chains from one sample, sequenced in a study of T cells in Graves' hyperthyroidism and ophthalmopathy. The investigators amplified TCR beta CDR3 regions from RNA transcripts. In the first-round RT-PCR of the TCR CDR3, the HTBI primer set was used. Each CDR3 protein is one row after TCRdb ran MiXCR on the multiplex PCR reads. The sample contains about 510,000 distinct CDR3 sequences, about 15% of which appear only once. Input material: blood. Source of these receptors: a woman aged 40 to 50 with Graves' hyperthyroidism.

At least ten counts were recorded for this clonotype. The chain has TRBV25-1 and TRBJ1-5; no clear D. V was cut by 4 bases and J by 6 bases, with 19 bases left in between. The CDR3 length is 16 residues. Germline CDR1 reads MGHDK; CDR2 reads SYGVNS. The CDR3 here is CASSAHREPNGQPQHF. CDR3 DNA: TGTGCCAGCAGTGCGCACCGGGAACCAAACGGTCAGCCCCAGCATTTT.

In its sample, this clonotype was seen many times. The V call is TRBV28, the J call TRBJ2-7, with TRBD1 matching 9 bases. V lost 2 bases to trimming and J lost 6 bases; unmatched junction nucleotides: 8. CDR1 is MDHEN, CDR2 SYDVKM, per germline. There are 15 residues in the CDR3. CDR3 DNA: TGTGCCAGCAGTTTACCAGGGACAGGGATAGGCGAGCAGTACTTC. Translating it yields CASSLPGTGIGEQYF. Filled out from reference TRBV28 and TRBJ2-7, the complete variable domain reads DVKVTQSSRYLVKRTGEKVFLECVQDMDHENMFWYRQDPGLGLRLIYFSYDVKMKEKGDIPEGYSVSREKKERFSLILESASTNQTSMYLCASSLPGTGIGEQYFGPGTRLTVT.

This clonotype was seen at least ten times. The genes are TRBV2 and TRBJ2-1, with D perhaps assigned TRBD1 or TRBD2 (6 bases each). V lost 7 bases, J lost 0 bases, and 13 bases lay in between. The germline V gene has CDR1 SNHLY and CDR2 FYNNEI. The CDR3 is 15 residues long. The CDR3 DNA reads as TGTGCCAGCATAGGCGGGACAAGCTCCTACAATGAGCAGTTCTTC. This gives the protein CASIGGTSSYNEQFF.

This chain uses TRBV15 with TRBJ1-2; TRBD1 aligns across 9 bases. Germline V gene lookup returns CDR1 LNHNV and CDR2 YYDKDF (reference sequence). This CDR3 is built from 15 residues. Losses at the gene ends were 5 bases for V and 3 bases for J; bases not matched to a gene: 7. The CDR3 region has the DNA TGTGCCACCAGCCGGTCCCGGGACAGGGACTATGGCTACACCTTC. This gives the protein CATSRSRDRDYGYTF.

This clonotype was detected ten times or more. The gene calls are TRBV28 and TRBJ2-7, with D unresolved. Germline assignment: CDR1 MDHEN and CDR2 SYDVKM. The ends were cut back, 6 bases at V and 0 bases at J, with 9 bases in the middle. There are 13 residues in the CDR3. The CDR3 DNA follows: TGTGCCAGCAGCCGTCAGAACTCCTACGAGCAGTACTTC. Translated, it gives CASSRQNSYEQYF.

This clonotype was observed at least ten times. The rearrangement links TRBV20-1 to TRBJ2-7; D unresolved. The germline gives CDR1 DFQATT, CDR2 SNEGSKA (reference sequence). The CDR3 extends over 15 amino acids. V lost 3 bases and J 0 bases, leaving 15 bases between the germline ends. CDR3 sequence: CSASNPTLSSYEQYF. The DNA for the CDR3 is TGCAGTGCTAGCAACCCGACTCTTAGCTCCTACGAGCAGTACTTC.

This clonotype has just a few counts. The rearrangement links TRBV19 to TRBJ1-3; 7 bases fit TRBD1. The CDR3 totals 11 residues. CDR1 and CDR2 (germline): LNHDA, SQIVND (reference sequence). J was trimmed by 6 bases and V by 8 bases; bases with no gene match: 1. The CDR3 loop reads CASGTANTIYF. CDR3 coding DNA: TGTGCCAGTGGGACAGCAAACACCATATATTTT. The full variable domain, completed using reference TRBV19 and TRBJ1-3, is DGGITQSPKYLFRKEGQNVTLSCEQNLNHDAMYWYRQDPGQGLRLIYYSQIVNDFQKGDIAEGYSVSREKKESFPLTVTSAQKNPTAFYLCASGTANTIYFGEGSWLTVV.

This clonotype appeared many times. This chain uses TRBV6-1 with TRBJ1-1, with D perhaps matching TRBD1 (6 bases). The ends were cut back, 5 bases at V and 0 bases at J, with 10 bases in the middle. The CDR3 length is 14 residues. Per germline, CDR1 MNHNS and CDR2 SASEGT. CDR3 sequence (DNA): TGTGCCAGCAGTTACACAGGGCTGAACACTGAAGCTTTCTTT. It translates to CASSYTGLNTEAFF.

This clonotype has at least ten counts. The rearrangement joins TRBV20-1 to TRBJ2-7; 7 bases fit TRBD2. The CDR3 consists of 14 residues. With 5 bases clipped from V and 3 bases from J, the junction kept 10 bases outside the gene matches. The germline CDR1 and CDR2 sequences are DFQATT and SNEGSKA (reference sequence). The DNA of the CDR3 is TGCAGTGCTGAAGGGACTACAGGTAGCTACGAGCAGTACTTC. It specifies CSAEGTTGSYEQYF.

This clonotype was seen more than once but under ten times. The gene calls are TRBV5-1 and TRBJ1-2, with D possibly TRBD1 on 5 matching bases. This CDR3 spans 14 amino acids. Per germline, CDR1 SGHRS and CDR2 YFSETQ. V was shortened by 4 bases and J by 4 bases, with 14 bases between the two germline ends. CDR3 in amino acids: CASSRGASPYGYTF. The CDR3 bases are TGCGCCAGCAGCCGGGGCGCAAGTCCCTATGGCTACACCTTC.

The gene calls are TRBV11-2 and TRBJ2-4; no clear D. The CDR3 contains 15 residues. Trimming left V 4 bases short and J 0 bases short, with 10 bases between. Germline-derived CDR1 and CDR2 are SGHAT and FQNNGV. CDR3 residues: CASSSTRLAKNIQYF. The CDR3 nucleotides read TGTGCCAGCAGCTCGACACGCCTAGCCAAAAACATTCAGTACTTC.

This clonotype came up many times. The chain has TRBV6-1 and TRBJ2-2, with 12 bases matching TRBD2. The V and J ends lost 6 bases and 6 bases, in that order; junction bases with no gene match: 14. The CDR3 totals 18 residues. The germline gives CDR1 MNHNS, CDR2 SASEGT. In DNA form, the CDR3 reads TGTGCCAGCAGCCCCGGGAGACTAGCGGGAGAAAGCGCCGGGGAGCTGTTTTTT. Translating gives CASSPGRLAGESAGELFF.

The J gene is TRBJ2-2, the V gene TRBV28; a weak D match, TRBD1 (6 bases). This CDR3 is built from 17 residues. Looked up from germline, CDR1 is MDHEN and CDR2 is SYDVKM. V dropped 2 bases and J dropped 5 bases, with 18 bases sitting between them. CDR3 in DNA: TGTGCCAGCAGTTTACAGGGGTCTACTAAGAGGACCGGGGAGCTGTTTTTT. It translates to CASSLQGSTKRTGELFF.

There are many counts of this clonotype. The chain employs TRBV20-1 and TRBJ2-1; the match to TRBD2 covers 8 bases. Germline CDR1 and CDR2: DFQATT and SNEGSKA (reference sequence). The CDR3 contains 14 residues. V shed 5 bases, J shed 6 bases, and the junction held 9 bases outside the gene matches. Here the CDR3 reads CSAPGTSGGNEQFF. CDR3 nucleotide sequence: TGCAGTGCTCCCGGGACTAGTGGGGGCAATGAGCAGTTCTTC.

The rearrangement uses TRBV7-2 and TRBJ2-3; 12 nucleotides agree with TRBD2. V trimming: 5 bases; J trimming: 8 bases; junction bases outside the gene matches: 8. CDR1 SGHTA and CDR2 FQGNSA come from the germline V gene. This CDR3 spans 15 amino acids. This CDR3 is CASSIRLAGEGTQYF. CDR3 DNA: TGTGCCAGCAGCATCCGACTAGCGGGAGAGGGTACGCAGTATTTT.

The chain uses TRBV6-2 or TRBV6-3 and TRBJ1-1; 12 bases line up with TRBD1. The CDR3 totals 14 residues. J gave up 6 bases and V 8 bases, and 7 bases lay outside the gene matches. From germline, CDR1 is MNHEY and CDR2 SVGEGT. This chain's CDR3 is CASRGQGARAEAFF. The CDR3 DNA follows: TGTGCCAGCCGGGGACAGGGGGCGCGTGCTGAAGCTTTCTTT.

This clonotype occurred a few times. V and J are TRBV2 and TRBJ2-5; D perhaps matches TRBD1 (6 bases). The CDR3 covers 13 residues. The V gene's germline CDR1 is SNHLY and CDR2 FYNNEI. Trimming stripped 4 bases from V and 3 bases from J, with 9 bases between. This CDR3 is CASSGTAKETQYF. CDR3 DNA sequence: TGTGCCAGCAGTGGGACAGCCAAAGAGACCCAGTACTTC.

This clonotype showed up just a few times. This chain uses TRBV7-9 with TRBJ1-2; D gene ambiguous. Trimming pared 5 bases from V and 5 bases from J, leaving 9 bases between. From germline, CDR1 is SEHNR and CDR2 FQNEAQ (reference sequence). This CDR3 is 12 amino acids long. CDR3 bases: TGTGCCAGCAGCGCTGCGGGGTATGGCTACACCTTC. Protein: CASSAAGYGYTF.

The chain uses TRBV19 and TRBJ1-2, with D unclear. V was pared by 4 bases and J by 5 bases, with 17 bases between. CDR1 LNHDA and CDR2 SQIVND come from the germline V gene (reference sequence). This CDR3 has 15 amino acids. CDR3 sequence (DNA): TGTGCCAGTAGTACCACTTTTATCGGACTTTATGGCTACACCTTC. The encoded protein is CASSTTFIGLYGYTF.

The sample holds many counts of this clonotype. The chain is built from TRBV2 and TRBJ2-3, with TRBD2 matching over 11 bases. V lost 5 bases, J lost 3 bases, and 7 bases stayed unmatched. CDR1 SNHLY and CDR2 FYNNEI come from the germline V gene. There are 16 residues in the CDR3. The CDR3, as DNA: TGTGCCAGCAGTTCCGGGACTAGCGGCGCAACAGATACGCAGTATTTT. It yields the protein CASSSGTSGATDTQYF.

This clonotype has a count of ten or more. This chain uses TRBV20-1 with TRBJ2-1; 8 bases match TRBD2. The V gene's germline CDR1 is DFQATT and CDR2 SNEGSKA (reference sequence). The CDR3 is made up of 15 amino acids. The trim removed 5 bases at V and 4 bases at J, leaving 10 bases unmatched. The CDR3, as DNA: TGCAGTGCTCGACCATCCAGCGGGAGTTACAATGAGCAGTTCTTC. It codes for CSARPSSGSYNEQFF.